Listed below are T cell receptor beta chains from one sample, sequenced in a study of patients and donors after allogeneic stem cell transplantation. TCRdb fed the RT-PCR reads into MiXCR, producing one record per CDR3 protein. Among about 960,000 distinct CDR3 sequences listed, about a sixth were seen once. The specimen was blood, either unsorted or a sorted T cell fraction (not recorded which). The receptor source for this set is a human donor who was either an allogeneic HSCT recipient or a stem cell or donor lymphocyte infusion donor (not recorded which). It is not recorded whose cells these are; they may come from a transplant donor. Both conserved end residues are part of each CDR3. A D gene is named only where the DNA matches it firmly. A clone size is listed for some rows: how often the clone was seen (once, few, many), or a class if it is expanded.

abundance | j_gene | v_gene | d_gene | CDR3nt | CDR3aa
few | TRBJ2-1 | TRBV29-1 | NA | TGCAGCGTTTCGTTTAGGGGGGGTGAGCAGTTCTTC | CSVSFRGGEQFF
NA | TRBJ2-2 | TRBV29-1 | NA | TGCAGCGTCGGGCCCTCCGGGGGACCCGGGGAGCTGTTTTTT | CSVGPSGGPGELFF
few | TRBJ2-1 | TRBV15 | TRBD2 | TGTGCCACCAGCAGAGAAGAGGGAGGGGTTGATGAGCAGTTCTTC | CATSREEGGVDEQFF
few | TRBJ1-1 | TRBV11-3 | NA | TGTGCCAGCAGCTTAGGGGGGGACTTGAACACTGAAGCTTTCTTT | CASSLGGDLNTEAFF
many | TRBJ2-1 | TRBV27 | NA | TGTGCCAGCAGTTTGGGGGGCTGGGGCAATGAGCAGTTCTTC | CASSLGGWGNEQFF
many | TRBJ1-1 | TRBV12-3/TRBV12-4 | NA | TGTGCCAGCAGTTTAGTCAGCACTGAAGCTTTCTTT | CASSLVSTEAFF
once | TRBJ2-7 | TRBV18 | NA | TGTGCCAGCTCATCCGGGACGGCAATCTACGAGCAGTACTTC | CASSSGTAIYEQYF
many | TRBJ2-5 | TRBV7-9 | NA | TGTGCCAGCAGCTTTCGCGGTTACCAAGAGACCCAGTACTTC | CASSFRGYQETQYF
NA | TRBJ1-5 | TRBV7-9 | NA | TGTGCCAGCAGCCCCCTGCAGGGAGGCCACCAGCCCCAGCATTTT | CASSPLQGGHQPQHF
NA | TRBJ1-6 | TRBV20-1 | NA | TGCAGTGCTAGTAGGGTAAATTCACCCCTCCACTTT | CSASRVNSPLHF
few | TRBJ2-7 | TRBV24-1 | NA | TGTGCCACCGCGTCCGGGGGCCGCTACGAGCAGTACTTC | CATASGGRYEQYF
few | TRBJ1-4 | TRBV7-2 | NA | TGTGCCAGCAGCAAAGCCCAGGGGAGGGAACTGTTTTTT | CASSKAQGRELFF
few | TRBJ2-7 | TRBV6-1 | NA | TGTGCCAGCACCCCACGGTACAGGGCCGATTCCTACGAGCAGTACTTC | CASTPRYRADSYEQYF
NA | TRBJ2-5 | TRBV7-9 | NA | TGTGCCAGCAGCAAGGGGAGCCTCCAAGAGACCCAGTACTTC | CASSKGSLQETQYF
few | TRBJ2-3 | TRBV20-1 | TRBD1 | TGCAGTGCTGGGGAGACAGGGCGCCTAGGGGATACGCAGTATTTT | CSAGETGRLGDTQYF
NA | TRBJ2-1 | TRBV5-8 | NA | TGTGCCAGCAGTTCGGTCCAAGAGGGCAATGAGCAGTTCTTC | CASSSVQEGNEQFF
few | TRBJ2-2 | TRBV12-3/TRBV12-4 | NA | TGTGCCAGCGGCGGGACAGATAACACCGGGGAGCTGTTTTTT | CASGGTDNTGELFF
NA | TRBJ1-1 | TRBV5-1 | NA | TGCGCCAGCAGCTTGGGCCAGAACCCTGAAGCTTTCTTT | CASSLGQNPEAFF
NA | TRBJ2-1 | TRBV19 | TRBD2 | TGTGCCAGTAGTACTTCAACTAGCGGGGGACACAATGAGCAGTTCTTC | CASSTSTSGGHNEQFF
few | TRBJ2-1 | TRBV21-1 | NA | TGTGCCAGCAGCACCGACACCCCCACTAGCGGGGGGACGAACTACAATGAGCAGTTCTTC | CASSTDTPTSGGTNYNEQFF
NA | TRBJ2-7 | TRBV6-2/TRBV6-3 | NA | TGTGCCAGCAGCGGGCTAGGGACTGCTAGAACCTACGAGCAGTACTTC | CASSGLGTARTYEQYF
NA | TRBJ2-7 | TRBV2 | NA | TGTGCCAGCGGGGTGATCTCCTACGAGCAGTACTTC | CASGVISYEQYF
NA | TRBJ2-1 | TRBV27 | TRBD1 | TGTGCCAGCAGCAGATTGACAGGGCTCGATGAGCAGTTCTTC | CASSRLTGLDEQFF
NA | TRBJ2-2 | TRBV27 | NA | TGTGCCAGCAGTTTAGTGTCGACGGGCACCGGGGAGCTGTTTTTT | CASSLVSTGTGELFF
few | TRBJ2-5 | TRBV4-2 | TRBD2 | TGTGCCAGCAGCGAAACCGGGACTAGGCTAGCCGAAGAGACCCAGTACTTC | CASSETGTRLAEETQYF
few | TRBJ2-3 | TRBV20-1 | TRBD2 | TGCAGTGCTAGACCCCGACTAGCGGCGGGGGCCACAGATACGCAGTATTTT | CSARPRLAAGATDTQYF
few | TRBJ2-1 | TRBV24-1 | NA | TGTGCCACCAGCGGCGGGGAACTTTACAATGAGCAGTTCTTC | CATSGGELYNEQFF
few | TRBJ2-7 | TRBV11-2 | TRBD2 | TGTGCCAGCAGCTTAGATCCTTCACTAGCGGTCTACGAGCAGTACTTC | CASSLDPSLAVYEQYF
few | TRBJ1-1 | TRBV7-8 | NA | TGTGCCAGCAGCTCCTTGTGGCTGAACACTGAAGCTTTCTTT | CASSSLWLNTEAFF
NA | TRBJ1-2 | TRBV12-3/TRBV12-4 | NA | TGTGCCAGCAGTTTAGCGCTGCTGGGACATGAGGGATATGGCTACACCTTC | CASSLALLGHEGYGYTF
many | TRBJ1-5 | TRBV20-1 | NA | TGCAGTGCTAGGGCAGGGAATCAGCCCCAGCATTTT | CSARAGNQPQHF
NA | TRBJ1-3 | TRBV20-1 | TRBD1 | TGCAGTGCTAGAGATAGGTCCGGACAGGGTAGGCGAGACACCATATATTTT | CSARDRSGQGRRDTIYF
NA | TRBJ2-3 | TRBV5-1 | TRBD1 | TGCGCCAGCAGCTCAGACAGGGGTGTAAGGGATACGCAGTATTTT | CASSSDRGVRDTQYF
NA | TRBJ1-3 | TRBV5-1 | TRBD1 | TGCGCCAGCAGCATCGGGACAGCCGGAAACACCATATATTTT | CASSIGTAGNTIYF
few | TRBJ2-7 | TRBV27 | TRBD2 | TGTGCCAGCAGCCCGTGGCGGGAGAACGACGAGCAGTACTTC | CASSPWRENDEQYF
NA | TRBJ1-3 | TRBV6-1 | NA | TGTGCCAGCAGTGAACCTTCCCGGGCCAAGGGAAACACCATATATTTT | CASSEPSRAKGNTIYF
many | TRBJ1-2 | TRBV7-3 | NA | TGTGCCAGCAGCTCTCCGGACAGCTATGGCTACACCTTC | CASSSPDSYGYTF
NA | TRBJ1-6 | TRBV12-3/TRBV12-4 | NA | TGTGCCAGCAGTTATTTTTCGAGGGGAATTTCACCCCTCCACTTT | CASSYFSRGISPLHF
NA | TRBJ2-1 | TRBV5-6 | NA | TGTGCCAGCAGCCTGTGGCTGGGTAGCTCACCGAAACACAATGAGCAGTTCTTC | CASSLWLGSSPKHNEQFF
few | TRBJ2-4 | TRBV7-6 | NA | TGTGCCAGCAGCTTTTCAAGAGGTTACAAAAACATTCAGTACTTC | CASSFSRGYKNIQYF
many | TRBJ1-1 | TRBV29-1 | NA | TGCAGCGTTGCCCAGGGGCAGAACACTGAAGCTTTCTTT | CSVAQGQNTEAFF
NA | TRBJ1-3 | TRBV3-1 | NA | TGTGCCAGCAGCCAAGATTTGGTGGCTGGAAACACCATATATTTT | CASSQDLVAGNTIYF
few | TRBJ2-7 | TRBV3-1 | TRBD2 | TGTGCCAGCAGCCAAACCCTAGCGGAGTGGAACGAGCAGTACTTC | CASSQTLAEWNEQYF
once | TRBJ2-2 | TRBV20-1 | NA | TGCAGTGCTGTGGAGCAGAGGGCGGCCGTCGCCGGGGAGCTGTTTTTT | CSAVEQRAAVAGELFF
few | TRBJ2-7 | TRBV4-3 | TRBD1 | TGCGCCAGCAGCCACGCCGACAGGGACGAGCAGTACTTC | CASSHADRDEQYF
NA | TRBJ1-2 | TRBV2 | NA | TGTGCCAGCAGGAGGGACACTTCTAACTATGGCTACACCTTC | CASRRDTSNYGYTF
NA | TRBJ2-5 | TRBV9 | NA | TGTGCCAGCAGCACCATGACTAAAGAGACCCAGTACTTC | CASSTMTKETQYF
few | TRBJ1-2 | TRBV4-3 | TRBD1 | TGCGCCAGCAGCCTTCGGGTAGGGGGCAAAGGTGACTATGGCTACACCTTC | CASSLRVGGKGDYGYTF
NA | TRBJ2-3 | TRBV5-1 | NA | TGCGCCAGCAGCTTAAACATAGCGGATACGCAGTATTTT | CASSLNIADTQYF
many | TRBJ2-2 | TRBV24-1 | NA | TGTGCCACCCCCTGGGCCGCGAACACCGGGGAGCTGTTTTTT | CATPWAANTGELFF
few | TRBJ1-1 | TRBV11-2 | NA | TGTGCCAGCAGCTTAGGGTACGGCAACACTGAAGCTTTCTTT | CASSLGYGNTEAFF
few | TRBJ2-6 | TRBV20-1 | NA | TGCAGTGCTAGAGATCGCGTTTCCTCTGGGGCCAACGTCCTGACTTTC | CSARDRVSSGANVLTF
NA | TRBJ2-4 | TRBV7-9 | TRBD2 | TGTGCCAGCAGCTTAGCACTAGCGCAAAACATTCAGTACTTC | CASSLALAQNIQYF